The clone carrying this TCR beta chain was detected only once. Its antigen is not identified. The data stem from a study of cytomegalovirus exposure and HLA in healthy donors. Study as a whole: The approximately 100 million unique TCR beta sequences, from 150 million to 200 million T cells, were found by an earlier analysis. Findings and caveats of the study: Investigators reported 150 to 200 TCR beta chains as tied to cytomegalovirus. Rare sequences made up most TCRs, while some public TCRs were found in many donors.

J was trimmed by 3 bases and V by 3 bases; bases with no gene match: 11. CDR3 length equals 16 residues. Germline values: CDR1 GTSNPN, CDR2 SVGIG (reference sequence). The PCR had 60 Vbeta and 13 Jbeta primers. Authors' methods: Some 80 million unique TCR beta chains, 8.5 million to 14 million shared, were counted in a later analysis. Generated by immunoSEQ multiplex PCR, the TCRdb table keeps only in-frame clones and is missing some. Clone size and V and J calls were adopted from that table, with D and trimming inferred from the DNA. The sample holds 180,000 or so clones, 70% to 75% seen once. This clonotype was sampled from a male donor in good health and CMV-seronegative. Sequenced sample: PBMCs. The chain uses TRBV30 and TRBJ2-5; 9 positions agree with TRBD2. In DNA form, the CDR3 reads TGTGCCTGGAGCGGTAGCGGGAGAGTCAGGGAAGAGACCCAGTACTTC. Its translation is CAWSGSGRVREETQYF.